This TCR beta chain was captured by sequencing in a study of T cell clonotyping in hematopoietic cell transplantation. Whole-study results and caveats: Broader posttransplant TCR repertoire diversity was predicted by graft donor and pretransplant recipient Inverse Simpson Index values. Recipient TCR diversity dropped after transplant; expanded clonotypes rose from day 30 to 180. At the given depth, recipient repertoires were over 95% de novo clonotypes.

Comment on this clone: Its antigen is unidentified.

Germline-derived CDR1 and CDR2 are MNHNS and SASEGT. The CDR3 is made up of 11 amino acids. Some clones are missing from TCRdb's copy, which holds only in-frame ones; the method was immunoSEQ multiplex PCR. The table shows 35,000 to 45,000 clones, with approximately 94% occurring only once. Sequencing input: peripheral blood mononuclear cells. The clonotype comes from a woman aged 45-59 years in good health. Some clones in this sample may be carry-over from other donors' samples. The rearrangement joins TRBV6-1 to TRBJ1-1; no reliable D call. The CDR3 is CATAMNTEAFF. The CDR3 DNA is TGTGCGACGGCTATGAACACTGAAGCTTTCTTT.